Following are 26 T cell receptor beta chains from one sample sequenced in a study of OX40 agonist ivuxolimab in advanced cancers. Profiled with immunoSEQ multiplex PCR; TCRdb holds only in-frame clones, not every one. The sample lists roughly 39,000 clones, around 90% seen once, with about 5.5% in the top ten. The sequencing used CD4+ or CD8+ T cells sorted from blood, collected in a trial of the OX40 agonist ivuxolimab. These receptors were collected from an adult with an advanced solid tumor such as melanoma, head and neck, liver or kidney cancer.

The chain is built from TRBV2 and TRBJ2-5; 7 nucleotides match TRBD1. This CDR3 spans 16 amino acids. With 2 bases clipped from V and 5 bases from J, the junction kept 11 bases outside the gene matches. In germline, CDR1 is SNHLY, CDR2 FYNNEI. The CDR3 sequence is CASSESGQGVWETQYF. CDR3 DNA sequence: TGTGCCAGCAGTGAATCTGGTCAGGGGGTCTGGGAGACCCAGTACTTC.

This sequence joins TRBV19 and TRBJ1-1, with a weak D call TRBD1 (6 bases). V dropped 6 bases and J dropped 1 base, with 21 bases sitting between them. The germline V gene encodes CDR1 LNHDA and CDR2 SQIVND (reference sequence). The CDR3 has 17 amino acids. CDR3 DNA sequence: TGTGCCAGTAGCCGAGGGGGATTCGTTGTCGGGAACACTGAAGCTTTCTTT. This sequence encodes CASSRGGFVVGNTEAFF.

This clone has only one observation. J is TRBJ1-3 and V is TRBV5-1; no definite D call. CDR3 length: 16 amino acids. Trimming stripped 1 base from V and 0 bases from J, with 11 bases between. Germline values: CDR1 SGHRS, CDR2 YFSETQ. CDR3 nucleotides: TGCGCCAGCAGCTTGAGTTCTGTAAACTCTGGAAACACCATATATTTT. Translation: CASSLSSVNSGNTIYF.

CDR3 residues: CASRIGWRGSDTQYF. The CDR3 DNA sequence: TGTGCCAGCAGAATCGGGTGGAGGGGGTCGGATACGCAGTATTTT. The chain joins TRBV2 to TRBJ2-3; D assignment may be TRBD1 or TRBD2 (6 bases each). The V end lost 6 bases, the J end lost 6 bases, and 19 bases lay between the germline ends. This CDR3 comprises 15 residues. Germline CDR1 SNHLY, CDR2 FYNNEI.

This sequence joins TRBV11-2 and TRBJ2-6; the D gene is possibly TRBD2 (6 bases). The CDR3 covers 18 residues. V dropped 5 bases and J dropped 0 bases, with 17 bases sitting between them. CDR1 is SGHAT, CDR2 FQNNGV, per germline. Here the CDR3 reads CASSLNPGLRSGANVLTF. CDR3 sequence (DNA): TGTGCCAGCAGCCTAAATCCGGGACTCCGCTCTGGGGCCAACGTCCTGACTTTC. Drawing the rest from reference TRBV11-2 and TRBJ2-6, the complete variable domain is EAGVAQSPRYKIIEKRQSVAFWCNPISGHATLYWYQQILGQGPKLLIQFQNNGVVDDSQLPKDRFSAERLKGVDSTLKIQPAKLEDSAVYLCASSLNPGLRSGANVLTFGAGSRLTVL.

This clone was counted once. The chain recombines TRBV5-4 with TRBJ2-3; D is unresolved. The V gene's germline CDR1 is SGHNT and CDR2 YYREEE (reference sequence). This CDR3 is built from 15 residues. V was clipped by 4 bases and J by 4 bases, with 16 bases between them. The DNA for the CDR3 is TGTGCCAGCAGCCTTACCCTGACATTAGCAGATACGCAGTATTTT. As protein: CASSLTLTLADTQYF.

The chain joins TRBV30 to TRBJ2-7; D may correspond to TRBD1 or TRBD2 (6 bases each). The germline gives CDR1 GTSNPN, CDR2 SVGIG (reference sequence). This CDR3 contains 12 residues. Trimming pared 4 bases from V and 3 bases from J, leaving 10 bases between. This CDR3 reads CAWTRGDYEQYF. The CDR3 DNA reads TGTGCCTGGACTAGGGGGGACTACGAGCAGTACTTC.

This clone appeared once. The chain has TRBV6-1 and TRBJ1-5, with 7 bases lining up with TRBD1. With V trimmed by 6 bases and J by 4 bases, 6 bases remained unmatched. In germline, CDR1 is MNHNS, CDR2 SASEGT. The CDR3 is 14 residues long. CDR3 loop: CASREGTANQPQHF. DNA for the CDR3: TGTGCCAGCAGGGAGGGGACAGCTAATCAGCCCCAGCATTTT.

J is TRBJ2-7 and V is TRBV27; 9 bases map to TRBD1. Trimming took 6 bases from V and 4 from J; bases not matched to a gene: 4. Germline loops: CDR1 MNHEY, CDR2 SMNVEV (reference sequence). The CDR3 has 13 residues. This CDR3 reads CASRNRGPYEQYF. In DNA, the CDR3 is TGTGCCAGCAGGAACAGGGGGCCTTACGAGCAGTACTTC.

CDR3 in DNA: TGCGCCAGCAGTCGTAGCGGGAGGGCCATCGATGAGCAGTTCTTC. Translating gives CASSRSGRAIDEQFF. The chain links TRBV5-1 to TRBJ2-1; TRBD2 matches 11 bases. V lost 5 bases, J lost 8 bases, and 9 bases stayed unmatched. Germline V lookup: CDR1 SGHRS, CDR2 YFSETQ. The CDR3 has 15 residues.

This rearrangement joins TRBV15 to TRBJ2-7, with 7 nucleotides matching TRBD1. After removal of 4 bases from V and 9 bases from J, the junction contained 12 bases not matched to a gene. CDR3 size: 14 residues. Looked up from germline, CDR1 is LNHNV and CDR2 is YYDKDF (reference sequence). CDR3 DNA: TGTGCCACCAGCACCCGCACAGGGGATTCAAGGCAGTACTTC. It specifies CATSTRTGDSRQYF.

The chain has TRBV5-1 and TRBJ2-2; TRBD2 might be the D (5 bases). Deletions cut 0 bases from V and 4 bases from J, with 13 bases between. The CDR3 loop spans 16 amino acids. Germline loops: CDR1 SGHRS, CDR2 YFSETQ. In nucleotides, the CDR3 is TGCGCCAGCAGCTTGGAGGTAGCGCGAGCCACCGGGGAGCTGTTTTTT. Encoded protein: CASSLEVARATGELFF. Together with reference TRBV5-1 and TRBJ2-2, the CDR3 gives the full variable domain: KAGVTQTPRYLIKTRGQQVTLSCSPISGHRSVSWYQQTPGQGLQFLFEYFSETQRNKGNFPGRFSGRQFSNSRSEMNVSTLELGDSALYLCASSLEVARATGELFFGEGSRLTVL.

The V gene is TRBV5-1, the J gene TRBJ2-7; TRBD2 matches 7 bases. The CDR3 spans 16 residues. V lost 0 bases, J lost 5 bases, and 11 bases stayed unmatched. The germline V gene has CDR1 SGHRS and CDR2 YFSETQ. The DNA of the CDR3 is TGCGCCAGCAGCTTGGAGTCGGGAGGAGGTTATGACGAGCAGTACTTC. Protein: CASSLESGGGYDEQYF.

This chain connects TRBV29-1 to TRBJ2-5, with 8 bases that match TRBD1. The J call may be incorrect, as the DNA end agrees better with TRBJ2-7. Germline CDR1 SQVTM, CDR2 ANQGSEA. This CDR3 spans 15 amino acids. The CDR3 region is CSVVRPDRGTYEQYF. DNA of the CDR3: TGCAGCGTTGTGAGGCCAGACAGGGGAACCTACGAGCAGTACTTC.

This rearrangement joins TRBV30 to TRBJ2-3; 10 bases are a match to TRBD2. Germline CDR1 reads GTSNPN; CDR2 reads SVGIG (reference sequence). The V gene end was trimmed by 0 bases and the J gene end by 3 bases; junction bases not matched to a gene: 3. The CDR3 sequence is 15 residues long. The CDR3 DNA follows: TGTGCCTGGAGTGTGCTAGCGGGAGAGACAGATACGCAGTATTTT. Translated: CAWSVLAGETDTQYF. The variable domain in full, completed from reference TRBV30 and TRBJ2-3, reads SQTIHQWPATLVQPVGSPLSLECTVEGTSNPNLYWYRQAAGRGLQLLFYSVGIGQISSEVPQNLSASRPQDRQFILSSKKLLLSDSGFYLCAWSVLAGETDTQYFGPGTRLTVL.

In this sample, this clone turned up once. The chain recombines TRBV18 with TRBJ2-1; D is undetermined. The CDR3 consists of 15 residues. Germline lookup yields CDR1 KGHSH and CDR2 LQKENI. Trimming cost V 6 bases and J 5 bases, with 17 bases left between them. The CDR3 DNA reads TGTGCCAGCTCCCAAAATCGAGGTTTACACAATGAGCAGTTCTTC. The encoded protein is CASSQNRGLHNEQFF.

The chain combines TRBV6-5 with TRBJ2-5, with D uncertain. Germline V gene sequence: CDR1 MNHEY, CDR2 SVGAGI. The V and J ends lost 0 bases and 1 base respectively, with 6 bases between them. CDR3 size: 14 residues. The CDR3 DNA is TGTGCCAGCAGTTACTCCACATTCCAAGAGACCCAGTACTTC. Protein: CASSYSTFQETQYF.

The rearrangement joins TRBV27 to TRBJ2-3, with D possibly being TRBD1 (6 bases). CDR3 length: 14 residues. Per germline, CDR1 MNHEY and CDR2 SMNVEV (reference sequence). Trimming stripped 3 bases from V and 1 base from J, with 8 bases between. The CDR3 coding sequence is TGTGCCAGCAGTTTCAGGGGTGGCACAGATACGCAGTATTTT. This gives the protein CASSFRGGTDTQYF.

J is TRBJ2-6 and V is TRBV15; a weak D match, TRBD2 (6 bases). Germline lookup yields CDR1 LNHNV and CDR2 YYDKDF (reference sequence). The CDR3 runs to 18 residues. Between the trimmed V and J ends, which lost 5 bases and 0 bases, there was a span of 17 bases. The CDR3 is CATSATSGRRSGANVLTF. CDR3 nucleotide sequence: TGTGCCACCAGCGCAACCTCTGGGAGGCGCTCTGGGGCCAACGTCCTGACTTTC.

The chain couples TRBV11-2 to TRBJ2-3, with 12 bases that match TRBD2. The CDR3 totals 17 residues. J gave up 5 bases and V 0 bases, and 6 bases lay outside the gene matches. The germline V gene encodes CDR1 SGHAT and CDR2 FQNNGV. The CDR3, as DNA: TGTGCCAGCAGCTTAGATACCCGGGGACTAGCGGGAGATACGCAGTATTTT. Protein product: CASSLDTRGLAGDTQYF.

This clone was counted only a few times. The junction shows a germline mismatch at one end, possibly a read error. The V gene is TRBV28, the J gene TRBJ1-1; D may be TRBD1 (5 bases). The CDR3 runs 12 residues. Germline assignment: CDR1 MDHEN and CDR2 SYDVKM. The CDR3 protein is CASSSGPSACLF. The CDR3 nucleotides read TGTGCCAGCAGTTCGGGGCCATCTGCTTGCCTCTTT.

V gene TRBV18 combines with J gene TRBJ2-3, with D possibly TRBD1 on 6 matching bases. CDR1 and CDR2 from the germline V gene are KGHSH and LQKENI. This CDR3 is 15 amino acids long. The V end lost 0 bases, the J end lost 3 bases, and 10 bases lay between the germline ends. The CDR3 sequence: CASSPPAGATDTQYF. The DNA for the CDR3 is TGTGCCAGCTCACCACCTGCAGGGGCAACAGATACGCAGTATTTT.

The V and J genes are TRBV28 and TRBJ2-3, with D uncertain. V shed 5 bases and J shed 7 bases, with 4 bases lying between them. Per germline, CDR1 MDHEN and CDR2 SYDVKM. This CDR3 is built from 10 residues. The CDR3 region is CASSINTQYF. The CDR3 DNA reads TGTGCCAGCAGTATAAATACGCAGTATTTT. Full variable domain (remainder filled in from reference TRBV28 and TRBJ2-3): DVKVTQSSRYLVKRTGEKVFLECVQDMDHENMFWYRQDPGLGLRLIYFSYDVKMKEKGDIPEGYSVSREKKERFSLILESASTNQTSMYLCASSINTQYFGPGTRLTVL.

This chain connects TRBV7-3 to TRBJ2-1; 7 bases agree with TRBD2. With V trimmed by 7 bases and J by 7 bases, 10 bases remained unmatched. The CDR3 is made up of 14 amino acids. In germline, CDR1 is SGHTA, CDR2 FQGTGA. The CDR3, as DNA: TGTGCCAGCACCCTGGCTAGCGGTACGAATGAGCAGTTCTTC. This gives the protein CASTLASGTNEQFF.

CDR3 sequence (DNA): TGTGCCAGCAGCCCAGGGGGTCACGGGGAGCTGTTTTTT. Protein: CASSPGGHGELFF. This chain links TRBV7-3 with TRBJ2-2; 7 bases are a match to TRBD1. V dropped 5 bases and J dropped 7; count of bases not matched to a gene: 4. CDR1 and CDR2 from the germline V gene are SGHTA and FQGTGA. This CDR3 comprises 13 residues.

This sequence joins TRBV6-5 and TRBJ2-7, with a tentative D call TRBD1 (7 bases). The CDR3 length is 12 residues. V lost 7 bases and J 7 bases, leaving 14 bases between the germline ends. Germline CDR1 reads MNHEY; CDR2 reads SVGAGI. CDR3 DNA sequence: TGTGCCAGCATCGGACAGGCGGGAGAGCAGTACTTC. Amino acids: CASIGQAGEQYF.